This T cell receptor (beta chain) was documented in a study of PD-1 blockade in classical Hodgkin lymphoma. The length of the CDR3 is 15 residues. In germline, CDR1 is MNHNY, CDR2 SVGAGI (reference sequence). J lost 4 bases, V lost 4 bases, and 7 bases had no gene match. Sequencing was performed with immunoSEQ multiplex PCR; in TCRdb, only in-frame clones are kept and a portion is missing. The profile covers roughly 100,000 clones, with over 85% appearing a single time and under 20% taken by the ten largest. Time point defined: cycle 4 day 1 (C4D1), after less than 7 weeks of nivolumab. Every patient relapsed after autologous stem cell transplantation, and brentuximab vedotin exposure varied.

The rearrangement joins TRBV6-6 to TRBJ2-5, with 9 bases aligning to TRBD1. The source was peripheral blood mononuclear cells (PBMCs), collected before the fourth cycle of nivolumab. This receptor was identified in a human donor with classical Hodgkin lymphoma. For the CDR3, the DNA is TGTGCCAGCAGTTTGGACAGGGGCGGAGGAGAGACCCAGTACTTC. This translates into CASSLDRGGGETQYF.